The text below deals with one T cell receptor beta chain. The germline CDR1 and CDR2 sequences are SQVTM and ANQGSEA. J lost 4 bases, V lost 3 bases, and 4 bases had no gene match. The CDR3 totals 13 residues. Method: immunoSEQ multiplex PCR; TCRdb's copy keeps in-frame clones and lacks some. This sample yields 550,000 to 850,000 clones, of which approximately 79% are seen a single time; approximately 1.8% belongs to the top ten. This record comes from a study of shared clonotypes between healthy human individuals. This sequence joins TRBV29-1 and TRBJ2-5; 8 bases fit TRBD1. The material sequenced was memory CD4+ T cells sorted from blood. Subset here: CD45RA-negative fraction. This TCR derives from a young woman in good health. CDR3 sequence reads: CSVDRGQGETQYF. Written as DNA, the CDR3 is TGCAGCGTTGACAGGGGGCAGGGAGAGACCCAGTACTTC.